This TCR beta chain appears in the sequencing data of a study of blood T cells in healthy people across ages. PCR was performed a second time for about 7 to 11 cycles using a sample-barcoded 5' primer and a J-beta primer mix. Every cDNA molecule carried a tag from a template-switch adaptor bearing 12 random nucleotides. Via MiXCR, TCRdb re-called the 5' RACE reads, giving one row per CDR3 protein. The data contain around 800,000 distinct CDR3 sequences, 55% to 65% of them singletons. Germline V gives CDR1 LGHNA, CDR2 YNFKEQ. This CDR3 is built from 14 residues. Between the trimmed V and J ends, which lost 0 bases and 4 bases, there was a span of 8 bases. Staff drew ten milliliters of peripheral blood from each donor.

Sequenced sample: blood. The rearrangement uses TRBV4-2 and TRBJ2-3; D gene uncertain. The clonotype originates from a man aged 25-40 years in good health. The CDR3 loop is CASSQEDFPDTQYF. In DNA form, the CDR3 reads TGTGCCAGCAGCCAAGAAGATTTCCCAGATACGCAGTATTTT.